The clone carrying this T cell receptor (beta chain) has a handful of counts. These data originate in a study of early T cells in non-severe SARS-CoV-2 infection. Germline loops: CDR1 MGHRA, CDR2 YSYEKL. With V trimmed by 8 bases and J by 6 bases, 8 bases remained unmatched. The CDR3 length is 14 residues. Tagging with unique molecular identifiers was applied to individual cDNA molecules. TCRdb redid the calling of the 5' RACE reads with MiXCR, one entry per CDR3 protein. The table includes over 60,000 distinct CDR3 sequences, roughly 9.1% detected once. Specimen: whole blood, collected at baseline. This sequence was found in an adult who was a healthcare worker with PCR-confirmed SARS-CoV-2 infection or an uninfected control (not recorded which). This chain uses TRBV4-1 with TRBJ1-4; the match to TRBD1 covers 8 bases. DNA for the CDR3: TGCGCCAGCTGGGGACCCAGGGGGCATGAAAAACTGTTTTTT. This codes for CASWGPRGHEKLFF.